One T cell receptor beta chain is described in this entry. This sample was taken from a study of response to subunit inactivated influenza vaccine. In TCRdb, the RT-PCR reads were re-called with MiXCR into one record per CDR3 protein. The table includes hundreds of thousands of distinct CDR3 sequences, around 13% detected once. The source material was PBMCs from blood, sampled less than 15 days before vaccination. This clonotype was obtained from a man aged 45-65 years who received an inactivated influenza vaccine.

The DNA for the CDR3 is TGTGCCAGCAGACGACCCTTGGAGTCCCTGGCGGGCTACACCTTC. Its translation: CASRRPLESLAGYTF. The chain combines TRBV13 with TRBJ1-2; D not resolved. Looked up from germline, CDR1 is PRHDT and CDR2 is FYEKMQ (reference sequence). Trimming removed 6 bases from V and 8 bases from J, with 22 bases in between. The CDR3 loop spans 15 amino acids.